The clone carrying this T cell receptor beta chain occurred once. Its antigen remains unidentified. Data came from immunoSEQ multiplex PCR; TCRdb stores just in-frame clones and leaves some out. Of 150,000 to 200,000 clones detected, around 81% appear once; the ten largest clones hold 2.5% to 3%. Per germline, CDR1 LNHDA and CDR2 SQIVND (reference sequence). V was clipped by 9 bases and J by 6 bases; unmatched bases: 13. The CDR3 is 16 amino acids. This specimen belongs to a study of cytomegalovirus exposure and HLA in healthy donors. Study-wide results and limits: Investigators reported some 150 TCR beta chains as tied to cytomegalovirus. Reports indicated that the classifier achieved high specificity and sensitivity in diagnosing cytomegalovirus status.

The clonotype was recovered from a woman under 30 in good health and CMV-seropositive. V and J are TRBV19 and TRBJ2-1; 11 bases map to TRBD2. Sequencing input: PBMCs. The CDR3 loop reads CASHSSASGGINEQFF. The CDR3 coding sequence is TGTGCCAGCCACAGCTCGGCTAGCGGGGGGATCAATGAGCAGTTCTTC.